This T cell receptor beta chain was found in a study of blood T cell repertoires in COVID-19. This clone has just a few counts. Germline V lookup: CDR1 SGHTA, CDR2 FQGNSA. The J segment lost 0 bases and the V segment lost 7 bases, leaving 9 bases of the junction unmatched. The CDR3 spans 15 residues. The data were produced by immunoSEQ multiplex PCR, yet TCRdb's version contains in-frame clones alone and is incomplete. The data show some 190,000 clones, with around 82% seen just once and approximately 4.6% held by the top ten. The J gene is TRBJ2-7, the V gene TRBV7-2; TRBD2 matches at 7 bases. Sequencing input: PBMCs or T cells enriched from blood (not recorded which). The sequence was collected from a man aged 25-40 years with acute COVID-19. The CDR3 here is CASTIWEGFSYEQYF. The CDR3 DNA follows: TGTGCCAGCACCATTTGGGAGGGCTTCTCCTACGAGCAGTACTTC.